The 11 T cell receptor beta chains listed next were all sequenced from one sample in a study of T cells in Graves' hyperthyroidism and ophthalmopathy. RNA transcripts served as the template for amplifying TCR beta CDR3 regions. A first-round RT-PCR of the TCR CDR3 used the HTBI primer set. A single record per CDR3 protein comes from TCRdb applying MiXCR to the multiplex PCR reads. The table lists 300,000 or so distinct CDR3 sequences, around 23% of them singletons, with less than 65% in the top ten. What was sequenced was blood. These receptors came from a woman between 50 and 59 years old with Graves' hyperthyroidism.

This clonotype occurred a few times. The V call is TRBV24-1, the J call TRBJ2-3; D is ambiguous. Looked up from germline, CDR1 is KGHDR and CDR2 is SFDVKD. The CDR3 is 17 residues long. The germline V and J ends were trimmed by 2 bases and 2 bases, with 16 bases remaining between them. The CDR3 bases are TGTGCCACCAGTGATTCCGACCACGCCACCTTCACAGATACGCAGTATTTT. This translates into CATSDSDHATFTDTQYF.

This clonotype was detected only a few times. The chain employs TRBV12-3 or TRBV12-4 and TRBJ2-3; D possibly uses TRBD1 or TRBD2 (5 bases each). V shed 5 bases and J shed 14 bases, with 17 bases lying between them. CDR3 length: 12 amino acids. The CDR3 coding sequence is TGTGCCAGCAGTGTCGGGACGGTGGTTTCGTATTTT. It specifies CASSVGTVVSYF.

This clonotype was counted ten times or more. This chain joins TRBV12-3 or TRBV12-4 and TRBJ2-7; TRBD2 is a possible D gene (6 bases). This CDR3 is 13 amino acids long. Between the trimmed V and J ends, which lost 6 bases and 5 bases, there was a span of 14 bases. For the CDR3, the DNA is TGTGCCAGCAGGACTAGTGTTACCCACGAGCAGTACTTC. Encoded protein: CASRTSVTHEQYF.

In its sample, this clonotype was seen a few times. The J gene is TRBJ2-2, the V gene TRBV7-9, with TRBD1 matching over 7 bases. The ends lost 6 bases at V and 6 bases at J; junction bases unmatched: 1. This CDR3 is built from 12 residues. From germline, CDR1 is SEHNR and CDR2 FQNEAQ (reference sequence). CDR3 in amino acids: CASSTGAGELFF. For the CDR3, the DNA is TGTGCCAGCAGTACAGGGGCCGGGGAGCTGTTTTTT.

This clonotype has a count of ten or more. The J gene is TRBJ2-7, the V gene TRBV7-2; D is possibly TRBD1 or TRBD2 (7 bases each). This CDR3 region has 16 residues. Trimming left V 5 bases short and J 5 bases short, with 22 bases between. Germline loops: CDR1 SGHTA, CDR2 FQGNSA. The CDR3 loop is CASSVTRQGGFNEQYF. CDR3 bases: TGTGCCAGCAGCGTAACTCGACAGGGAGGGTTTAACGAGCAGTACTTC.

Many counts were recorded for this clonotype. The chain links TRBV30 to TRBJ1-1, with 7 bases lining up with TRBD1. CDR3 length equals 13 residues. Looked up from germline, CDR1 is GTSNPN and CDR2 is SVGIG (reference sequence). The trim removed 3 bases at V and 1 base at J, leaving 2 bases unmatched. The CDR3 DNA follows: TGTGCCTGGAGGGGGACAGCGAACACTGAAGCTTTCTTT. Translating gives CAWRGTANTEAFF.

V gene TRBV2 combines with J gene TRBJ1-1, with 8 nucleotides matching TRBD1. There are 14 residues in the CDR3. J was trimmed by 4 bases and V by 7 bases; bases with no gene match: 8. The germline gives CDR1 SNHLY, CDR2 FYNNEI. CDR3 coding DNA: TGTGCCAGCAAGGGAATCACAGGGGGCACTGAAGCTTTCTTT. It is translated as CASKGITGGTEAFF.

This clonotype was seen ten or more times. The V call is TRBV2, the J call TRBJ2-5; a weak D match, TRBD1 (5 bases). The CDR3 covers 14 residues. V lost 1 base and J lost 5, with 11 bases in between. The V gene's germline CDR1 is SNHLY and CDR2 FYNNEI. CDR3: CASSEESRVETQYF. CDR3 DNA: TGTGCCAGCAGTGAAGAGTCCAGGGTGGAGACCCAGTACTTC.

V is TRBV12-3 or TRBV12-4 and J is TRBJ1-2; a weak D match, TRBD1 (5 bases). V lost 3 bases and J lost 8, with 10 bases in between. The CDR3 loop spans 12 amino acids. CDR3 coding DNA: TGTGCCAGCAGTTTCGGACATCAAGGCTACACCTTC. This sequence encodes CASSFGHQGYTF.

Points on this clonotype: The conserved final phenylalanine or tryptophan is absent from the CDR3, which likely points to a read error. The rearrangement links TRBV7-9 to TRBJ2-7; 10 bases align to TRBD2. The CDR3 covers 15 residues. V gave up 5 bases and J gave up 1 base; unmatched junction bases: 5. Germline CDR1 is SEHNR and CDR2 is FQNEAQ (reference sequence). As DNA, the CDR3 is TGTGCCAGCAGCCCTAGCGGGAGTCAGTCCTACGAGCAGTACCTC. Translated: CASSPSGSQSYEQYL.

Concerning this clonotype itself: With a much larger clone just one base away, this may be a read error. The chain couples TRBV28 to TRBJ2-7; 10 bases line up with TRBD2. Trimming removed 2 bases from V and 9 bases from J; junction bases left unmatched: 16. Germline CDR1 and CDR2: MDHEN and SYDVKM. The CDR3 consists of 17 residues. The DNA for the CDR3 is TGTGCCAGCAGTTTAATGTGGGCTAGCGGGAGAATACACGGGCAGTACTTC. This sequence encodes CASSLMWASGRIHGQYF.